These 27 T cell receptor beta chains were all obtained from the same sample, sequenced in a study of blood T cell repertoires in COVID-19. Profiled with immunoSEQ multiplex PCR; TCRdb holds only in-frame clones, not every one. The sample comprises about 100,000 clones, around 87% of which are singletons, and about 20% rests with the top ten. Sequencing was done on a sample of peripheral blood. The receptors derive from a human donor in a cohort sampled during active COVID-19.

The rearrangement uses TRBV19 and TRBJ1-2, with 7 bases aligning to TRBD1. The CDR3 consists of 15 residues. The trim removed 5 bases at V and 7 bases at J, leaving 13 bases unmatched. The germline V gene encodes CDR1 LNHDA and CDR2 SQIVND (reference sequence). CDR3 sequence reads: CASSPDRVGIGGYTF. The CDR3, as DNA: TGTGCCAGTAGTCCCGACAGGGTGGGGATTGGTGGCTACACCTTC.

This clone was observed once. The V call is TRBV2, the J call TRBJ2-6; D gene ambiguous. Trimming took off 8 bases at V and 0 bases at J, with 11 bases between the two ends. Germline assignment: CDR1 SNHLY and CDR2 FYNNEI. This CDR3 has 15 residues. CDR3 sequence: CASDGGGSGANVLTF. In DNA, the CDR3 is TGTGCCAGCGACGGTGGCGGCTCTGGGGCCAACGTCCTGACTTTC.

The chain is built from TRBV7-9 and TRBJ2-5; 11 bases map to TRBD2. The CDR3 length is 15 residues. Germline V gene lookup returns CDR1 SEHNR and CDR2 FQNEAQ (reference sequence). Trimming took 4 bases from V and 2 from J; bases not matched to a gene: 3. Written as DNA, the CDR3 is TGTGCCAGCAGCTCGGGACTAGCGGTGCAAGAGACCCAGTACTTC. Encoded protein: CASSSGLAVQETQYF.

The chain employs TRBV3-1 (or the pseudogene TRBV3-2) and TRBJ2-7; 11 positions match TRBD2. This CDR3 spans 15 amino acids. Germline assignment: CDR1 LGHDT and CDR2 YNNKEL (reference sequence). With V trimmed by 6 bases and J by 5 bases, 9 bases remained unmatched. The CDR3 DNA sequence: TGTGCCAGCAGACTAACTAGCGGGAGAACAGACGAGCAGTACTTC. Translating it yields CASRLTSGRTDEQYF.

The rearrangement joins TRBV21-1 to TRBJ2-3; no check of the table's D call, TRBD1, against the DNA was made. TRBV21-1 is noted as a pseudogene. The CDR3 totals 15 residues. The CDR3 sequence: CASSIRDTCTDTQYF. The CDR3 region has the DNA TGTGCCAGCAGCATCCGGGACACCTGCACAGATACGCAGTATTTT.

The CDR3 loop is CASRGDTPSEAFF. The CDR3 DNA is TGTGCCAGTAGGGGTGACACGCCATCTGAAGCTTTCTTT. The chain has TRBV19 and TRBJ1-1; the D is unclear. V was pared by 6 bases and J by 6 bases, with 14 bases between. The CDR3 contains 13 residues. The germline V gene encodes CDR1 LNHDA and CDR2 SQIVND (reference sequence). Variable domain in full (rest from reference TRBV19 and TRBJ1-1): DGGITQSPKYLFRKEGQNVTLSCEQNLNHDAMYWYRQDPGQGLRLIYYSQIVNDFQKGDIAEGYSVSREKKESFPLTVTSAQKNPTAFYLCASRGDTPSEAFFGQGTRLTVV.

In its sample, this clone was seen once. V usage is TRBV9 and J usage is TRBJ2-5, with TRBD2 matching over 7 bases. Germline trimming cut 1 base from V and 5 bases from J; bases unmatched to any gene: 14. The CDR3 contains 17 residues. Per the germline V gene, CDR1 is SGDLS and CDR2 is YYNGEE. DNA of the CDR3: TGTGCCAGCAGCGTAAGTCCCTTGGCTAGCGGACCGGAGACCCAGTACTTC. Translated, it gives CASSVSPLASGPETQYF.

This chain links TRBV6-5 with TRBJ2-1; 9 nucleotides align to TRBD1. Germline CDR1 reads MNHEY; CDR2 reads SVGAGI. The CDR3 has 16 residues. V dropped 2 bases and J dropped 7; count of bases not matched to a gene: 9. CDR3 DNA: TGTGCCAGCAGTTACAAGATGGGGACAGGGCTTAATGAGCAGTTCTTC. Amino acid sequence: CASSYKMGTGLNEQFF.

The CDR3 reads CATTRTGEYYEQYF. The CDR3 coding sequence is TGTGCCACCACCAGGACAGGGGAGTACTACGAGCAGTACTTC. The chain has TRBV27 and TRBJ2-7; 9 positions agree with TRBD1. Per germline, CDR1 MNHEY and CDR2 SMNVEV (reference sequence). The V and J ends lost 10 bases and 3 bases, in that order; junction bases with no gene match: 10. This CDR3 is built from 14 residues.

The sample holds a few counts of this clone. The gene calls are TRBV5-4 and TRBJ2-3; D remains unclear. The V gene lost 1 base and the J gene lost 1 base, with 7 bases spanning the gap. From germline, CDR1 is SGHNT and CDR2 YYREEE (reference sequence). The CDR3 has 14 residues. CDR3 sequence reads: CASSLSRRTDTQYF. The CDR3 region has the DNA TGTGCCAGCAGCTTGTCCAGGCGCACAGATACGCAGTATTTT. Drawing the rest from reference TRBV5-4 and TRBJ2-3, the complete variable domain is ETGVTQSPTHLIKTRGQQVTLRCSSQSGHNTVSWYQQALGQGPQFIFQYYREEENGRGNFPPRFSGLQFPNYSSELNVNALELDDSALYLCASSLSRRTDTQYFGPGTRLTVL.

V usage is TRBV2 and J usage is TRBJ2-2, with 8 bases aligning to TRBD2. Germline V CDR1 and CDR2: SNHLY, FYNNEI. After removal of 6 bases from V and 8 bases from J, the junction contained 11 bases not matched to a gene. There are 15 residues in the CDR3. The CDR3 bases are TGTGCCAGCAGCCCCCCTGGACTAGCCCGAGGGGAGCTGTTTTTT. As protein: CASSPPGLARGELFF.

J is TRBJ2-2 and V is TRBV4-3; D may be TRBD2 (6 bases). Trimming shortened V by 4 bases and J by 5 bases, and 17 bases separated the two germline ends. This CDR3 is 16 amino acids long. Germline V lookup: CDR1 LGHNA, CDR2 YSLEER. The CDR3 DNA sequence: TGCGCCAGCAGCCCCTCGGGACTCTCGGGGACCGGGGAGCTGTTTTTT. Its translation is CASSPSGLSGTGELFF.

The CDR3 loop is CASSRLAGTNTGELFF. The CDR3 DNA reads TGTGCCAGCAGCCGTCTAGCGGGGACGAACACCGGGGAGCTGTTTTTT. The chain combines TRBV3-1 (or the pseudogene TRBV3-2) with TRBJ2-2; 9 bases match TRBD2. V shed 4 bases and J 0 bases; nucleotides not matched to a gene: 3. The germline V gene encodes CDR1 LGHDT and CDR2 YNNKEL (reference sequence). The CDR3 has 16 residues.

This chain connects TRBV19 to TRBJ2-7, with 13 bases aligning to TRBD2. Germline CDR1 is LNHDA and CDR2 is SQIVND (reference sequence). The CDR3 consists of 15 residues. Trimming took 4 bases from V and 6 from J; bases not matched to a gene: 6. CDR3 in amino acids: CASSTRGLAGVEQYF. The DNA of the CDR3 is TGTGCCAGTAGTACCCGAGGACTAGCGGGAGTCGAGCAGTACTTC.

The chain is built from TRBV12-3 or TRBV12-4 and TRBJ2-1; D gene ambiguous. Trimming took 6 bases from V and 8 from J, leaving 11 bases between them. This CDR3 contains 12 residues. The chain's CDR3 is CASRPRGDEQFF. The CDR3 region has the DNA TGTGCCAGCAGGCCTCGCGGCGATGAGCAGTTCTTC.

This rearrangement joins TRBV6-5 to TRBJ2-1; TRBD2 is a possible D gene (6 bases). The germline V and J ends were trimmed by 6 bases and 8 bases, with 17 bases remaining between them. From germline, CDR1 is MNHEY and CDR2 SVGAGI. This CDR3 is built from 14 residues. The CDR3 reads CASSPWGETDEQFF. The CDR3 DNA sequence: TGTGCCAGCAGCCCCTGGGGGGAGACGGATGAGCAGTTCTTC.

The chain couples TRBV4-1 to TRBJ1-1; the D gene is possibly TRBD1 (5 bases). The ends were cut back, 2 bases at V and 0 bases at J, with 13 bases in the middle. The CDR3 loop spans 16 amino acids. Looked up from germline, CDR1 is MGHRA and CDR2 is YSYEKL. The CDR3 DNA sequence: TGCGCCAGCAGCCAAAGAAGACAGAGTATGAACACTGAAGCTTTCTTT. Translation: CASSQRRQSMNTEAFF.

A word on this clone: The sample carries other DNA sequences with the same CDR3. This chain uses TRBV5-1 with TRBJ2-7; D may be TRBD1 (5 bases). This CDR3 has 14 amino acids. V gave up 0 bases and J gave up 2 bases, with 9 bases separating them. The germline CDR1 and CDR2 sequences are SGHRS and YFSETQ. The CDR3 protein is CASSLAQDTYEQYF. The CDR3 region has the DNA TGCGCCAGCAGCTTGGCCCAGGACACCTACGAGCAGTACTTC.

The V gene is TRBV29-1, the J gene TRBJ1-2, with D tentatively TRBD1 (5 bases). Looked up from germline, CDR1 is SQVTM and CDR2 is ANQGSEA. The ends were cut back, 2 bases at V and 8 bases at J, with 18 bases in the middle. The CDR3 is 14 amino acids. The CDR3 DNA sequence: TGCAGCGTTGAACCACAGGCAGTGGAATGGGGCTACACCTTC. Translation gives CSVEPQAVEWGYTF.

This clone was recorded only once. The chain employs TRBV3-1 (or the pseudogene TRBV3-2) and TRBJ2-6; D is uncertain. The germline V gene has CDR1 LGHDT and CDR2 YNNKEL (reference sequence). V gave up 3 bases and J gave up 2 bases, with 11 bases separating them. The CDR3 spans 16 residues. The CDR3 region is CASSHDISTGANVLTF. Written as DNA, the CDR3 is TGTGCCAGCAGCCACGATATTAGTACTGGGGCCAACGTCCTGACTTTC.

V gene TRBV9 combines with J gene TRBJ2-5, with TRBD2 matching 9 bases. Germline loops: CDR1 SGDLS, CDR2 YYNGEE. V dropped 0 bases and J dropped 8; count of bases not matched to a gene: 8. This CDR3 spans 15 amino acids. The CDR3 region is CASSVASGRNVTQYF. In DNA, the CDR3 is TGTGCCAGCAGCGTAGCCAGCGGGAGGAATGTTACCCAGTACTTC.

The rearrangement links TRBV9 to TRBJ2-7, with a weak D call TRBD1 (6 bases). From germline, CDR1 is SGDLS and CDR2 YYNGEE. The CDR3 has 13 amino acids. The V and J ends lost 4 bases and 6 bases respectively, with 14 bases between them. The CDR3 loop is CASSRRGDGEQYF. CDR3 sequence (DNA): TGTGCCAGCAGCCGCAGGGGAGACGGCGAGCAGTACTTC.

The chain couples TRBV28 to TRBJ1-1; tentative D call: TRBD1 (5 bases). The germline V gene has CDR1 MDHEN and CDR2 SYDVKM. The V gene lost 6 bases and the J gene lost 1 base, with 9 bases spanning the gap. The CDR3 is made up of 13 amino acids. The CDR3 reads CASRPTGNTEAFF. CDR3 DNA sequence: TGTGCCAGCAGACCCACAGGGAACACTGAAGCTTTCTTT.

The rearrangement joins TRBV6-2 or TRBV6-3 to TRBJ2-1; D possibly corresponds to TRBD2 (5 bases). Germline lookup yields CDR1 MNHEY and CDR2 SVGEGT. CDR3 length equals 15 residues. Trimming took 2 bases from V and 4 from J, leaving 12 bases between them. The CDR3 spells CASSYPLLDYNEQFF. The CDR3 bases are TGTGCCAGCAGTTACCCCCTACTAGATTACAATGAGCAGTTCTTC.

This rearrangement joins TRBV25-1 to TRBJ1-2, with TRBD1 identical over 7 bases. CDR1 and CDR2 (germline): MGHDK, SYGVNS. There are 17 residues in the CDR3. The ends lost 4 bases at V and 1 base at J; junction bases unmatched: 12. CDR3 amino acids: CASSATGSKFVNYGYTF. The DNA of the CDR3 is TGTGCCAGCAGTGCGACAGGGAGCAAATTTGTTAACTATGGCTACACCTTC.

The chain is built from TRBV6-5 and TRBJ1-2, with 9 bases identical to TRBD1. V trimming: 7 bases; J trimming: 0 bases; junction bases outside the gene matches: 6. Germline V gene sequence: CDR1 MNHEY, CDR2 SVGAGI. CDR3 length: 15 amino acids. In nucleotides, the CDR3 is TGTGCCAGCAACCGATGGACAGGGGCTAACTATGGCTACACCTTC. Translation gives CASNRWTGANYGYTF.

The chain combines TRBV28 with TRBJ1-2; the D gene is possibly TRBD1 (6 bases). Germline CDR1 and CDR2: MDHEN and SYDVKM. The germline V and J ends were trimmed by 6 bases and 6 bases, with 20 bases remaining between them. CDR3 length: 15 amino acids. The CDR3 loop is CASRSGQFSTDGYTF. The CDR3 DNA is TGTGCCAGCAGAAGTGGACAGTTCTCGACTGATGGCTACACCTTC.